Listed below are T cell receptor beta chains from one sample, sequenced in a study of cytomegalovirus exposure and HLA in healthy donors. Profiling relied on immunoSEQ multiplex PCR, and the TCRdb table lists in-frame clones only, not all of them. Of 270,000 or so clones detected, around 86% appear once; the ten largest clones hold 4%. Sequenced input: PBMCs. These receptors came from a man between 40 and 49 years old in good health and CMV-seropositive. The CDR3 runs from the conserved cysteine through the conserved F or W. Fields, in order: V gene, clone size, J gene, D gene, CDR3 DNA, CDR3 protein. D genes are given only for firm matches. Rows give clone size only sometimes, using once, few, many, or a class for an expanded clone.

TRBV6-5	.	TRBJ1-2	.	TGTGCCAGCAGTTACTCGATGGGGGGCTATGGCTACACCTTC	CASSYSMGGYGYTF
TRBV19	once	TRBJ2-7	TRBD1	TGTGCCAGTAGCATCTGGGGGACAGATGAGCAGTACTTC	CASSIWGTDEQYF
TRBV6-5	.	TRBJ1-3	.	TGTGCCAGCACCCCACGGGGCTCTGGAAACACCATATATTTT	CASTPRGSGNTIYF
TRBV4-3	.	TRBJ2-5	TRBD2	TGCGCCAGCAGCTCCGGGACTAGCGGGGGAGGGAAAGAGACCCAGTACTTC	CASSSGTSGGGKETQYF
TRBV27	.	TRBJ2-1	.	TGTGCCAGCAGTTTATCGTTCAGCGTGGACAATGAGCAGTTCTTC	CASSLSFSVDNEQFF
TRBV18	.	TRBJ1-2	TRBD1	TGTGCCAGCTCACCAGGGGGCAGGGGGCATGGCTACACCTTC	CASSPGGRGHGYTF
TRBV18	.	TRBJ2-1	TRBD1	TGTGCCAGCTCGCAGACAGGGGGCGATGAGCAGTTCTTC	CASSQTGGDEQFF
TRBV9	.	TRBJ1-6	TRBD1	TGTGCCAGCAGCGGAGGGACAGGGGACAATTCACCCCTCCACTTT	CASSGGTGDNSPLHF
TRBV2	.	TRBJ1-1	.	TGTGCCAGCAGTGAAGCAACAGGCTTAATCACTGAAGCTTTCTTT	CASSEATGLITEAFF
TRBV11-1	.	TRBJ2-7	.	TGTGCCAGCAGCGCGGGACAGAACCGGTACGAGCAGTACTTC	CASSAGQNRYEQYF
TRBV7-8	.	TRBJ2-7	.	TGTGCCAGCAGCCTATCATTTGGGACAACCTACGAGCAGTACTTC	CASSLSFGTTYEQYF
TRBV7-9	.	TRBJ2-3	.	TGTGCCAGCAGGGGGGCACGAGACACAGATACGCAGTATTTT	CASRGARDTDTQYF
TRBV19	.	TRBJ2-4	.	TGTGCCAGTAGTATAGATCCAGGGGAGGGGTCCTTGGCCAAAAACATTCAGTACTTC	CASSIDPGEGSLAKNIQYF
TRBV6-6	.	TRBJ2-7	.	TGTGCCAGCAGTTACTTTAGCGTCCCGTCCTACGAGCAGTACTTC	CASSYFSVPSYEQYF
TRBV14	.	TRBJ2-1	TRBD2	TGTGCCAGCAGCCAAGAATGGCTAGCGGGAGTCGGTGAGCAGTTCTTC	CASSQEWLAGVGEQFF
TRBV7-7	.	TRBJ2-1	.	TGTGCTAGCAGCCCCCTAAAAGCGCCCAATGAGCAGTTCTTC	CASSPLKAPNEQFF
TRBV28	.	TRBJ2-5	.	TGTGCCAGCAGTTTAACAGATCAAGAGACCCAGTACTTC	CASSLTDQETQYF
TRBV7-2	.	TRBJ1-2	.	TGTGCCAGCAGCTTCGGGGGGGGGAACTATGGCTACACCTTC	CASSFGGGNYGYTF
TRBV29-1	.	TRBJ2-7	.	TGCAGCGTTGTAGAGGTCGGGCCTAGCGCTGAGGTAAGCTCCTACGAGCAGTACTTC	CSVVEVGPSAEVSSYEQYF
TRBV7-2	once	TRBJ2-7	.	TGTGCCAGCAGCACGACTTATTCCGAGCAGTACTTC	CASSTTYSEQYF
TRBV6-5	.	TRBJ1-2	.	TGTGCCAGCAGTTACTCGATTACGGGAAATGGCTACACCTTC	CASSYSITGNGYTF
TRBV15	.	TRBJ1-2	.	TGTGCCACCAGCAGAGAACAGACCTACACCTTC	CATSREQTYTF
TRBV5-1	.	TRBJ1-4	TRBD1	TGCGCCAGCAGCAGCGGACAGGGGGGGGAAAAACTGTTTTTT	CASSSGQGGEKLFF
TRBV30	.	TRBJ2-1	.	TGTGCCTGGAGTGTACTTAGATTTGAGCAGTTCTTC	CAWSVLRFEQFF
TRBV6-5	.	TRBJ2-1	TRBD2	TGTGCCAGCAGTTACTGGGCGGGAGGCTCCTACAATGAGCAGTTCTTC	CASSYWAGGSYNEQFF
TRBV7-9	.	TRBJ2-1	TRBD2	TGTTCCAGCAGCACCGGGACTAGCGGGACCTTCTACAATGAGCAGTTCTTC	CSSSTGTSGTFYNEQFF
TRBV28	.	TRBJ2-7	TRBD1	TGTGCCAGCAGCCTAGGACAGGCTGCCTACGAGCAGTACTTC	CASSLGQAAYEQYF
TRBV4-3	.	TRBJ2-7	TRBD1	TGCGCCAGCAGCCAGGACAGGGGGAGCTCCTACGAGCAGTACTTC	CASSQDRGSSYEQYF
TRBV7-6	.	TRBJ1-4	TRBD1	TGTGCCAGCAGCCCAAGTTTGACAGGGCGGGAAAAACTGTTTTTT	CASSPSLTGREKLFF
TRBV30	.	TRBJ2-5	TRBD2	TGTGCCTGGAGTGTAAAACTAGCGGGAGCTAAGGAGACCCAGTACTTC	CAWSVKLAGAKETQYF
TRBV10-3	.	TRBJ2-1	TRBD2	TGTGCCATCAGTGAGGGGACTAGCACAAATGAGCAGTTCTTC	CAISEGTSTNEQFF
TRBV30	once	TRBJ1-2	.	TGTGCCTGGGCCCTCAGGGGACAACATGGCTACACCTTC	CAWALRGQHGYTF
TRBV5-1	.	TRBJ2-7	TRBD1	TGCGCCAGCAGCTCTCCGAGGGGGCGCTGGGTATCCGAGCAGTACTTC	CASSSPRGRWVSEQYF
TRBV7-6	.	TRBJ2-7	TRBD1	TGTGCCAGCAGCTTTCGGGACCAGGGGGCCTACGAGCAGTACTTC	CASSFRDQGAYEQYF
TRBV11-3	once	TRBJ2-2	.	TGTGCCAGCAGCTTGAGGGGGACCGGGGAGCTGTTTTTT	CASSLRGTGELFF
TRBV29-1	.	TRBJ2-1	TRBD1	TGCAGCGCCGGGACAGGACGCTACAATGAGCAGTTCTTC	CSAGTGRYNEQFF
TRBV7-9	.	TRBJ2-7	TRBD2	TGTGCCAGCAGCCCCAGACTAGCGGGAGTTTATAACGAGCAGTACTTC	CASSPRLAGVYNEQYF
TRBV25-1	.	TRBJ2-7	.	TGTGCCAGCAGCAAGACAGGATACCCACCCTACGAGCAGTACTTC	CASSKTGYPPYEQYF
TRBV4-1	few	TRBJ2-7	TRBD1	TGCGCCAGCAGCCAGTTGCAGACAGGGTCCTACGAGCAGTACTTC	CASSQLQTGSYEQYF
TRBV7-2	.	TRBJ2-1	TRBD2	TGTGCCAGCAGCTTATCCCTAGCGGGAGCCGTCGGAGGGAATGAGCAGTTCTTC	CASSLSLAGAVGGNEQFF